Listed below are T cell receptor beta chains from one sample, sequenced in a study of OX40 agonist ivuxolimab in advanced cancers. Assay: immunoSEQ multiplex PCR; the TCRdb copy retains only in-frame clones and omits some. Of about 27,000 clones in the sample, 81% were seen once. Specimen: CD4+ or CD8+ T cells sorted from blood, collected in a trial of the OX40 agonist ivuxolimab. These TCRs come from an adult with an advanced solid tumor such as melanoma, head and neck, liver or kidney cancer. The CDR3 runs from the conserved cysteine through the conserved F or W. D genes are given only for firm matches. Some rows have no size entry. The others give once, few or many, or a class for an expanded clone.

clone size	D gene	V gene	CDR3 length	J gene	CDR3 protein	CDR3 DNA
few	NA	TRBV7-9	13	TRBJ2-7	CASSPPRDYEQYF	TGTGCCAGCAGCCCTCCTCGGGATTACGAGCAGTACTTC
NA	NA	TRBV19	16	TRBJ2-7	CASSSKESRGAYEQYF	TGTGCCAGTAGTTCCAAGGAATCCAGGGGAGCCTACGAGCAGTACTTC
once	TRBD2	TRBV11-2	16	TRBJ2-3	CASSSTSGGLSHTQYF	TGTGCCAGCAGCAGTACTAGCGGGGGACTGTCGCATACGCAGTATTTT
once	NA	TRBV28	15	TRBJ2-7	CASSFRGGYYYEQYF	TGTGCCAGCAGTTTCAGGGGGGGATATTACTACGAGCAGTACTTC
NA	NA	TRBV7-9	15	TRBJ1-4	CASSLVSALGEKLFF	TGTGCCAGCAGCTTAGTTTCGGCACTGGGAGAAAAACTGTTTTTT
NA	TRBD1	TRBV5-6	16	TRBJ2-1	CASSEVTGGWWNEQFF	TGTGCCAGCAGTGAAGTTACAGGGGGCTGGTGGAATGAGCAGTTCTTC
NA	NA	TRBV6-5	15	TRBJ2-6	CASSAINSGANVLTF	TGTGCCAGCAGCGCGATAAACTCTGGGGCCAACGTCCTGACTTTC
NA	TRBD2	TRBV27	17	TRBJ2-3	CASSSLASGPSTDTQYF	TGTGCCAGCAGTTCCCTCGCTAGCGGCCCTAGCACAGATACGCAGTATTTT
NA	NA	TRBV7-6	12	TRBJ1-1	CASSLGNGEAFF	TGTGCCAGCAGCTTAGGGAACGGGGAAGCTTTCTTT
NA	NA	TRBV6-5	13	TRBJ2-5	CASSYSTWETQYF	TGTGCCAGCAGTTACTCGACATGGGAGACCCAGTACTTC
NA	NA	TRBV9	16	TRBJ1-1	CASSRGRELMNTEAFF	TGTGCCAGCAGCAGAGGCAGGGAGCTAATGAACACTGAAGCTTTCTTT
few	NA	TRBV18	12	TRBJ2-5	CASSGQKETQYF	TGTGCCAGCTCAGGACAGAAAGAGACCCAGTACTTC
once	NA	TRBV4-1	13	TRBJ2-7	CASSQDQSYEQYF	TGCGCCAGCAGCCAAGATCAATCCTACGAGCAGTACTTC
NA	TRBD2	TRBV27	15	TRBJ2-7	CASSLGLAGETEQYF	TGTGCCAGCAGTTTAGGTTTAGCGGGAGAAACCGAGCAGTACTTC
NA	NA	TRBV5-3	14	TRBJ1-4	CARSFRGFNEKLFF	TGTGCCAGAAGCTTCAGGGGTTTCAATGAAAAACTGTTTTTT
NA	TRBD2	TRBV7-8	14	TRBJ2-7	CASSLDLAGYEQYF	TGTGCCAGCAGCTTAGATCTAGCGGGATACGAGCAGTACTTC
once	NA	TRBV7-9	16	TRBJ1-6	CASSHPGTVVGAPLHF	TGTGCCAGCAGCCACCCCGGGACGGTCGTTGGGGCACCCCTCCACTTT
NA	TRBD1	TRBV25-1	15	TRBJ2-7	CASSAPGQGYYEQYF	TGTGCCAGCAGTGCCCCGGGACAGGGGTATTACGAGCAGTACTTC
NA	TRBD2	TRBV6-1	15	TRBJ2-7	CASSERPSGAGEQYF	TGTGCCAGCAGTGAAAGGCCTAGCGGGGCTGGCGAGCAGTACTTC
NA	NA	TRBV6-6	11	TRBJ1-2	CASRGDYGYTF	TGTGCCAGCCGGGGGGACTATGGCTACACCTTC
NA	TRBD1	TRBV28	15	TRBJ2-3	CASSLGTGHTDTQYF	TGTGCCAGCAGTTTAGGGACAGGGCACACAGATACGCAGTATTTT
NA	NA	TRBV11-2	14	TRBJ2-7	CASSWGADLYEQYF	TGTGCCAGCAGCTGGGGGGCCGACCTTTACGAGCAGTACTTC
few	NA	TRBV4-1	14	TRBJ1-4	CASSQDRLSEKLFF	TGCGCCAGCAGCCAAGACCGACTTAGCGAAAAACTGTTTTTT
NA	NA	TRBV9	15	TRBJ2-7	CASSVAGQGTYEQYF	TGTGCCAGCAGCGTAGCGGGCCAGGGTACCTACGAGCAGTACTTC
NA	TRBD2	TRBV6-5	16	TRBJ2-1	CASSYSASGTYNEQFF	TGTGCCAGCAGTTACTCGGCTAGCGGGACTTACAATGAGCAGTTCTTC
few	NA	TRBV7-9	15	TRBJ1-4	CASSPTGTAHEKLFF	TGTGCCAGCAGCCCGACCGGGACGGCTCATGAAAAACTGTTTTTT
NA	NA	TRBV9	15	TRBJ2-5	CASSRFVDPQETQYF	TGTGCCAGCAGCCGTTTCGTAGACCCCCAAGAGACCCAGTACTTC
NA	TRBD2	TRBV20-1	10	TRBJ2-7	CSAGDYEQYF	TGCAGCGCGGGGGACTACGAGCAGTACTTC
NA	NA	TRBV10-3	16	TRBJ2-1	CAISESWVGSYNEQFF	TGTGCCATCAGTGAGTCGTGGGTAGGGTCCTACAATGAGCAGTTCTTC
NA	TRBD1	TRBV5-4	15	TRBJ1-6	CASSGTGDYNSPLHF	TGTGCCAGCAGCGGGACAGGGGACTATAATTCACCCCTCCACTTT
NA	NA	TRBV6-5	12	TRBJ2-7	CASGLDAYEQYF	TGTGCCAGCGGCCTGGACGCCTACGAGCAGTACTTC
once	TRBD1	TRBV5-4	14	TRBJ2-3	CASSAGQGVDTQYF	TGTGCCAGCAGCGCGGGACAGGGGGTAGATACGCAGTATTTT
few	TRBD1	TRBV5-5	16	TRBJ1-3	CASSLEPGTGLNTIYF	TGTGCCAGCAGTCTCGAGCCTGGGACAGGGTTGAACACCATATATTTT
NA	TRBD1	TRBV19	14	TRBJ2-7	CASSIAPGQYEQYF	TGTGCCAGTAGTATAGCCCCGGGACAGTACGAGCAGTACTTC
medium-sized	NA	TRBV10-2	13	TRBJ1-6	CASSEGQNSPLHF	TGCGCCAGCAGTGAGGGGCAAAACTCACCCCTCCACTTT
NA	NA	TRBV5-4	15	TRBJ2-3	CASSLALTNTDTQYF	TGTGCCAGCAGCTTGGCTCTTACCAACACAGATACGCAGTATTTT
NA	NA	TRBV5-8	14	TRBJ2-7	CASSLSDLSYEQYF	TGTGCCAGCAGCCTTAGCGACCTCTCCTACGAGCAGTACTTC
NA	NA	TRBV10-3	14	TRBJ1-4	CAISALWDKEKLFF	TGTGCCATCAGCGCGTTATGGGACAAGGAAAAACTGTTTTTT
NA	TRBD2	TRBV7-8	16	TRBJ2-3	CASSLDGSGYTDTQYF	TGTGCCAGCAGCTTAGATGGTAGCGGGTACACAGATACGCAGTATTTT
NA	NA	TRBV28	14	TRBJ2-7	CASSLLQGGYEQYF	TGTGCCAGCAGTTTATTACAGGGAGGCTACGAGCAGTACTTC
NA	NA	TRBV27	12	TRBJ2-7	CASSIRGYEQYF	TGTGCCAGCAGCATCCGGGGCTACGAGCAGTACTTC
NA	NA	TRBV4-1	15	TRBJ1-5	CASSQDGGQSQPQHF	TGCGCCAGCAGCCAAGATGGAGGGCAGAGTCAGCCCCAGCATTTT
NA	TRBD1	TRBV4-1	16	TRBJ2-5	CASSHPPGDSQETQYF	TGCGCCAGCAGCCACCCCCCCGGGGACAGCCAAGAGACCCAGTACTTC
NA	NA	TRBV6-5	12	TRBJ2-5	CASTPDGETQYF	TGTGCCAGCACCCCCGACGGAGAGACCCAGTACTTC
NA	NA	TRBV6-5	14	TRBJ1-6	CASSYSKYNSPLHF	TGTGCCAGCAGTTACTCCAAGTATAATTCACCCCTCCACTTT
NA	TRBD2	TRBV4-1	16	TRBJ2-1	CASSQVEAGGLYEQFF	TGCGCCAGCAGCCAAGTTGAGGCGGGGGGGCTTTATGAGCAGTTCTTC
NA	TRBD2	TRBV9	16	TRBJ2-3	CASSVGDGRFTDTQYF	TGTGCCAGCAGCGTAGGGGACGGGAGGTTTACAGATACGCAGTATTTT
NA	NA	TRBV7-9	14	TRBJ2-5	CASSSVLGVETQYF	TGTGCCAGCAGCTCCGTGTTGGGCGTGGAGACCCAGTACTTC
NA	TRBD2	TRBV9	15	TRBJ2-1	CASSPSGRTYNEQFF	TGTGCCAGCAGCCCTAGCGGGAGGACCTACAATGAGCAGTTCTTC
NA	NA	TRBV19	13	TRBJ1-1	CASSWQGDTEAFF	TGTGCCAGTAGTTGGCAGGGTGACACTGAAGCTTTCTTT
NA	NA	TRBV4-1	14	TRBJ2-7	CASSQEDTNVEQYF	TGCGCCAGCAGCCAAGAGGATACGAATGTGGAGCAGTACTTC
NA	NA	TRBV5-6	15	TRBJ1-5	CASSLQGYSNQPQHF	TGTGCCAGCAGCTTGCAGGGGTATAGCAATCAGCCCCAGCATTTT
NA	TRBD1	TRBV13	17	TRBJ2-7	CASSQDRTGGILNEQYF	TGTGCCAGCAGCCAAGATAGGACAGGGGGCATCCTCAACGAGCAGTACTTC
NA	NA	TRBV30	16	TRBJ2-3	CAWSDGGGLSTDTQYF	TGTGCCTGGAGTGACGGCGGCGGTCTGTCCACAGATACGCAGTATTTT